This TCR beta chain emerged from a study of metastatic and nonmetastatic thyroid tumors (dated by TCRdb to the early 2020s). With regard to the full study: For patients with malignant and with benign thyroid disease, the researchers compared repertoires between peripheral blood samples and tumor or nodule tissue samples.

To prepare the library, PCR was applied. The sequencer listed for this sample is Illumina HiSeq 4000. The TCR beta-chain CDR3 region of each patient was profiled by high-throughput sequencing. As for the authors' bioinformatics: Drawing on CDR3 differences between clinicopathological groups, the researchers built a classifier meant to tell apart patients with distant-metastatic papillary thyroid cancer. The Shannon index was used to measure repertoire diversity, and the Morisita-Horn index was used to measure how similar tumor and blood repertoires were. TCRdb handled the public reads itself, with Q25 trimming in fastp and clone calling in MiXCR, and kept productive beta chains. These V and J calls derive from TCRdb rather than the authors' analysis. The sample table records around 37,000 clones; roughly 26% of these occur just once. The ten largest clones add up to around 9.6% of the sample. Overall study results and their limits: TCR beta diversity was reported as significantly higher in malignant tumors than in benign nodules, in both blood and tumor samples.

This clone occurred a few times. Its antigen is still unknown. No base quality values were provided; no much bigger clone lies one nucleotide off. None of the patients had been given any treatment before thyroid surgery. Using T-cell receptor beta sequencing, the study looked back at clinical samples from patients collected from the early 2010s to the late 2010s. The receptor was isolated from a female donor with papillary thyroid cancer or a benign thyroid nodule (not recorded which). Some clones in this sample may be carry-over from other donors' samples. Sequenced: blood.

The nucleotide sequence reads TGTGCCAGCAGTGGTTTAGTGGGAAGCGAGCAGTTCTTC. It is translated as CASSGLVGSEQFF. The chain was built from TRBV2 and TRBJ2-1; the D gene is not confidently resolved. According to the germline V gene, CDR1 reads SNHLY and CDR2 reads FYNNEI. Relative to germline, V is 4 bases shorter and J is 10 bases shorter, with 14 bases between their ends. The CDR3 goes from the cysteine to the phenylalanine over 13 residues. Of all the DNA, just the CDR3 is kept, 39 bases in frame from base 1. With all but the CDR3 taken from the reference TRBV2 and TRBJ2-1 genes, the full variable domain is: EPEVTQTPSHQVTQMGQEVILRCVPISNHLYFYWYRQILGQKVEFLVSFYNNEISEKSEIFDDQFSVERPDGSNFTLKIRSTKLEDSAMYFCASSGLVGSEQFFGPGTRLTVL.